One and the same sample provided the 9 T cell receptor beta chains below, sequenced in a study of blood T cell repertoires in COVID-19. Some clones are missing from TCRdb's copy, which holds only in-frame ones; the method was immunoSEQ multiplex PCR. The sample has hundreds of thousands of clones; around nine tenths are singletons. The sequenced material came from peripheral blood. Receptors were obtained from a man in his sixties with acute or convalescent COVID-19.

For this clone: Other DNA sequences in the same sample also yield this CDR3. The CDR3 loop is CASSSGQGTDTQYF. The CDR3 DNA reads as TGTGCCAGCAGCTCGGGACAGGGAACAGATACGCAGTATTTT. V gene TRBV7-3 combines with J gene TRBJ2-3; 9 bases match TRBD1. The V gene's germline CDR1 is SGHTA and CDR2 FQGTGA. J was trimmed by 3 bases and V by 4 bases; bases with no gene match: 2. The CDR3 contains 14 residues.

The genes are TRBV28 and TRBJ2-3, with D possibly TRBD1 on 6 matching bases. V was shortened by 3 bases and J by 4 bases, with 8 bases between the two germline ends. The CDR3 length is 13 residues. Germline assignment: CDR1 MDHEN and CDR2 SYDVKM. CDR3 in amino acids: CASSFWGPDTQYF. Here the CDR3 DNA reads TGTGCCAGCAGTTTTTGGGGGCCAGATACGCAGTATTTT. The full variable domain, its missing parts supplied by reference TRBV28 and TRBJ2-3, is DVKVTQSSRYLVKRTGEKVFLECVQDMDHENMFWYRQDPGLGLRLIYFSYDVKMKEKGDIPEGYSVSREKKERFSLILESASTNQTSMYLCASSFWGPDTQYFGPGTRLTVL.

The chain is built from TRBV7-9 and TRBJ2-7; D is perhaps TRBD1 (6 bases). The V gene lost 5 bases and the J gene lost 3 bases, with 17 bases spanning the gap. The length of the CDR3 is 15 residues. The germline V gene has CDR1 SEHNR and CDR2 FQNEAQ (reference sequence). The CDR3 DNA is TGTGCCAGCAGCAACCGTGGACAGCAAAACTACGAGCAGTACTTC. Translating it yields CASSNRGQQNYEQYF.

V gene TRBV7-9 combines with J gene TRBJ2-7; tentatively, D is TRBD2 (6 bases). Per the germline V gene, CDR1 is SEHNR and CDR2 is FQNEAQ (reference sequence). CDR3 length equals 14 residues. V gave up 6 bases and J gave up 2 bases, with 14 bases separating them. The CDR3 protein is CASRWRDGPYEQYF. In DNA, the CDR3 is TGTGCCAGCAGATGGCGGGACGGACCCTACGAGCAGTACTTC.

The chain links TRBV12-3 or TRBV12-4 to TRBJ2-7, with D unresolved. The CDR3 has 11 residues. The V end lost 5 bases, the J end lost 4 bases, and 6 bases lay between the germline ends. DNA for the CDR3: TGTGCCAGCAGTCACCGGTACGAGCAGTACTTC. Its protein product is CASSHRYEQYF.

The V and J genes are TRBV9 and TRBJ2-2; the D gene is possibly TRBD2 (6 bases). V was pared by 0 bases and J by 7 bases, with 19 bases between. There are 17 residues in the CDR3. Germline assignment: CDR1 SGDLS and CDR2 YYNGEE. CDR3 coding DNA: TGTGCCAGCAGCGTAGATCGCCAGGGACTTAATGTCGGGGAGCTGTTTTTT. It translates to CASSVDRQGLNVGELFF.

The V and J genes are TRBV29-1 and TRBJ1-2, with 9 bases fitting TRBD1. Germline CDR1 reads SQVTM; CDR2 reads ANQGSEA. This CDR3 contains 15 residues. The CDR3 coding sequence is TGCAGTGTGATCTATTCGGGACAGGGAAACTATGGCTACACCTTC. Protein sequence: CSVIYSGQGNYGYTF.

The rearrangement uses TRBV5-1 and TRBJ1-1; D ambiguous. The V end lost 2 bases, the J end lost 2 bases, and 13 bases lay between the germline ends. This CDR3 spans 15 amino acids. Germline-derived CDR1 and CDR2 are SGHRS and YFSETQ. CDR3 DNA: TGCGCCAGCAGCTTCACCGGAGCCCCCAACACTGAAGCTTTCTTT. Protein: CASSFTGAPNTEAFF.

V is TRBV20-1 and J is TRBJ2-1; TRBD2 matches 13 bases. V lost 3 bases and J lost 3; bases outside the gene matches: 8. This CDR3 comprises 17 residues. Looked up from germline, CDR1 is DFQATT and CDR2 is SNEGSKA (reference sequence). The CDR3 here is CSASRLAGGLIYNEQFF. Written as DNA, the CDR3 is TGCAGTGCTAGTCGACTAGCGGGGGGCCTAATCTACAATGAGCAGTTCTTC.